The 28 T cell receptor beta chains given below trace back to one sample, sequenced in a study of vaccination and CD4 T cells after COVID-19. The time point is: late sampling 161 to 241 days after vaccination in a few convalescent patients. Documented treatment: roughly ten-day PBMC culture with coronavirus spike peptide pools or control peptides (ViraFEST assay). No cognate antigen is known for these TCRs. Sequencing of DNA taken from cultured CD4+ T cells relied on the Oncomine TCR Beta short-read assay. MiXCR, applied by TCRdb to the PCR reads, yields one record per CDR3 protein. This sample has about 21,000 distinct CDR3 sequences; about 43% occur once, and the top ten carry roughly an eighth. The starting material was CD4+ T cells from blood, cultured in vitro, obtained about 7 months after SARS-CoV-2 vaccination. Source of these receptors: a human donor who had recovered from COVID-19.

This clonotype was detected only a few times. This rearrangement joins TRBV20-1 to TRBJ1-1; possible D gene TRBD1, 5 bases. V was pared by 3 bases and J by 6 bases, with 14 bases between. The CDR3 contains 13 residues. Germline CDR1 and CDR2: DFQATT and SNEGSKA (reference sequence). The CDR3: CSASVSGGAEAFF. The CDR3 coding sequence is TGCAGTGCTAGTGTGTCGGGGGGGGCTGAAGCTTTCTTT.

The chain carries TRBV11-2 and TRBJ2-3; unclear D gene. The CDR3 is 13 amino acids. V lost 2 bases, J lost 6 bases, and 9 bases lay in between. Looked up from germline, CDR1 is SGHAT and CDR2 is FQNNGV. The CDR3 sequence is CASSLRYGDTQYF. In DNA form, the CDR3 reads TGTGCCAGCAGCTTACGCTATGGGGATACGCAGTATTTT.

The chain joins TRBV20-1 to TRBJ2-5, with 7 nucleotides matching TRBD2. The CDR3 contains 11 residues. The junction had 3 bases not matched to a gene; V was cut back by 6 bases and J by 5 bases. Germline values: CDR1 DFQATT, CDR2 SNEGSKA (reference sequence). As DNA, the CDR3 is TGCAGTGCGGGGGGGTCGGAGACCCAGTACTTC. This codes for CSAGGSETQYF.

The chain employs TRBV6-1 and TRBJ2-1, with TRBD2 matching over 9 bases. CDR3 length: 16 residues. The germline V gene encodes CDR1 MNHNS and CDR2 SASEGT. Trimming at V came to 7 bases and at J to 6 bases, leaving 13 bases not matched to a gene. CDR3 loop: CASIPPSGGIVNEQFF. DNA of the CDR3: TGTGCCAGCATCCCTCCAAGCGGGGGGATCGTCAATGAGCAGTTCTTC.

Concerning this clonotype itself: Lacking the conserved final phenylalanine or tryptophan, this CDR3 likely reflects a read error. This rearrangement joins TRBV7-2 to TRBJ1-6, with D perhaps matching TRBD1 (6 bases). V was cut by 3 bases and J by 9 bases, with 12 bases left in between. CDR3 length: 14 residues. Germline loops: CDR1 SGHTA, CDR2 FQGNSA. In DNA form, the CDR3 reads TGTGCCAGCAGCTTCTGGGGGCTAGGTTCACCCCTCCACTCT. It encodes CASSFWGLGSPLHS.

Comment on this clonotype: The junction departs from germline at one end; a sequencing error may be responsible. The J gene is TRBJ1-2, the V gene TRBV11-2, with D uncertain. Germline V gene data show CDR1 as SGHAT and CDR2 as FQNNGV. The CDR3 is 13 amino acids. The CDR3: CASSAGWPRPVGF. In nucleotides, the CDR3 is TGTGCCAGCAGCGCCGGCTGGCCCCGTCCAGTGGGCTTC.

In DNA form, the CDR3 reads TGTGCCAGCAGCTTAGAAGGGACAGGGCCGAACCAGTACTTC. It specifies CASSLEGTGPNQYF. The chain couples TRBV7-8 to TRBJ2-5; 9 nucleotides align to TRBD1. Germline V CDR1 and CDR2: SGHVS, FQNEAQ. This CDR3 region has 14 residues. With V trimmed by 1 base and J by 10 bases, 7 bases remained unmatched.

This clonotype is medium-sized. No DNA is shown, since the ends of the CDR3 on it are uncertain; the CDR3 is the one TCRdb lists. This sequence joins TRBV15 and TRBJ2-2; the listed D gene, TRBD2, was not tested against the DNA. The CDR3 totals 20 residues, both ends included. Germline-derived CDR1 and CDR2 are LNHNV and YYDKDF (reference sequence). The CDR3 sequence is CATSRVRRLAGAFGAGELFF.

This clonotype was seen only a few times. The gene calls are TRBV7-2 and TRBJ2-5, with D hard to call. V was pared by 5 bases and J by 7 bases, with 17 bases between. The CDR3 sequence is 14 residues long. Germline CDR1 and CDR2: SGHTA and FQGNSA. The CDR3 nucleotides are TGTGCCAGCAGCCCCCAGGCTTCTTCGGGGACCCAGTACTTC. Its translation: CASSPQASSGTQYF. Variable domain in full (rest from reference TRBV7-2 and TRBJ2-5): GAGVSQSPSNKVTEKGKDVELRCDPISGHTALYWYRQSLGQGLEFLIYFQGNSAPDKSGLPSDRFSAERTGGSVSTLTIQRTQQEDSAVYLCASSPQASSGTQYFGPGTRLLVL.

Only a few counts were recorded for this clonotype. The chain couples TRBV6-2 or TRBV6-3 to TRBJ1-2; unclear D gene. The CDR3 has 11 residues. The V gene lost 6 bases and the J gene lost 6 bases, with 8 bases spanning the gap. Germline CDR1 MNHEY, CDR2 SVGEGT. The CDR3 DNA follows: TGTGCCAGCAGATACGAAGATGGCTACACCTTC. Its protein is CASRYEDGYTF.

This chain joins TRBV15 and TRBJ1-2; D may be TRBD1 (6 bases). Trimming took off 0 bases at V and 6 bases at J, with 11 bases between the two ends. This CDR3 is built from 14 residues. CDR1 is LNHNV and CDR2 is YYDKDF in the germline V gene (reference sequence). The CDR3 region has the DNA TGTGCCACCAGCAGAGATCGGGGGGGCCATGGCTACACCTTC. Translated: CATSRDRGGHGYTF.

This rearrangement joins TRBV10-3 to TRBJ2-7, with 7 bases matching TRBD1. The CDR3 loop spans 13 amino acids. Unmatched junction bases numbered 4, after V lost 5 bases and J lost 3 bases. The germline V gene has CDR1 ENHRY and CDR2 SYGVKD. Here the CDR3 reads CAISTGDVYEQYF. As DNA, the CDR3 is TGTGCCATCAGTACAGGGGATGTCTACGAGCAGTACTTC.

This chain connects TRBV29-1 to TRBJ1-2; D is unresolved. The CDR3 extends over 12 amino acids. Germline values: CDR1 SQVTM, CDR2 ANQGSEA. V was cut by 4 bases and J by 2 bases, with 8 bases left in between. CDR3 DNA sequence: TGCAGCGTTGTCTGGCTGAACTATGGCTACACCTTC. Residues: CSVVWLNYGYTF.

The genes are TRBV6-5 and TRBJ2-6; D perhaps matches TRBD2 (5 bases). Germline values: CDR1 MNHEY, CDR2 SVGAGI. The CDR3 is made up of 16 amino acids. Trimming took off 2 bases at V and 2 bases at J, with 10 bases between the two ends. The CDR3 DNA follows: TGTGCCAGCAGTTACACTAGGGTTGCTGGGGCCAACGTCCTGACTTTC. Translation: CASSYTRVAGANVLTF.

V is TRBV20-1 and J is TRBJ2-7, with 9 nucleotides matching TRBD1. The V gene's germline CDR1 is DFQATT and CDR2 SNEGSKA (reference sequence). CDR3 size: 13 residues. The junction had 4 bases not matched to a gene; V was cut back by 1 base and J by 6 bases. CDR3 loop: CSARAWTGVEQYF. The CDR3 DNA follows: TGCAGTGCTAGAGCCTGGACAGGGGTCGAGCAGTACTTC.

V and J are TRBV7-3 and TRBJ1-6; no clear D gene. Trimming cost V 3 bases and J 4 bases, with 7 bases left between them. The V gene's germline CDR1 is SGHTA and CDR2 FQGTGA. The CDR3 spans 14 residues. CDR3 sequence: CASSFDGYNSPLHF. The DNA of the CDR3 is TGTGCCAGCAGCTTTGACGGGTATAATTCACCCCTCCACTTT.

In its sample, this clonotype was seen a few times. This chain uses TRBV11-3 with TRBJ1-6; D unresolved. Germline V gene lookup returns CDR1 SGHNT and CDR2 YENEEA. CDR3 length equals 13 residues. Trimming left V 3 bases short and J 9 bases short, with 9 bases between. CDR3 sequence reads: CASSLGEGSPLHF. The CDR3 region has the DNA TGTGCCAGCAGCTTGGGCGAGGGTTCACCCCTCCACTTT. The full variable domain, with the rest looked up from reference TRBV11-3 and TRBJ1-6, is EAGVVQSPRYKIIEKKQPVAFWCNPISGHNTLYWYLQNLGQGPELLIRYENEEAVDDSQLPKDRFSAERLKGVDSTLKIQPAELGDSAVYLCASSLGEGSPLHFGNGTRLTVT.

The chain uses TRBV20-1 and TRBJ1-2; TRBD1 matches 7 bases. Germline V gene sequence: CDR1 DFQATT, CDR2 SNEGSKA (reference sequence). The ends lost 2 bases at V and 8 bases at J; junction bases unmatched: 8. This CDR3 is built from 13 residues. CDR3 DNA sequence: TGCAGTGCTAGAAGACAGGGTGAATGGGGCTACACCTTC. Translated: CSARRQGEWGYTF.

V gene TRBV20-1 combines with J gene TRBJ2-1, with 9 bases that match TRBD2. The CDR3 totals 15 residues. V lost 5 bases, J lost 4 bases, and 9 bases stayed unmatched. The germline gives CDR1 DFQATT, CDR2 SNEGSKA (reference sequence). The CDR3 protein is CSASTSGPGYNEQFF. The CDR3 nucleotides read TGCAGTGCTTCTACTAGCGGGCCGGGATACAATGAGCAGTTCTTC.

V and J are TRBV7-2 and TRBJ2-7; D might be TRBD2 (6 bases). The CDR3 loop spans 16 amino acids. From germline, CDR1 is SGHTA and CDR2 FQGNSA. The V end was cut by 1 base, the J end by 2 bases, with 15 bases between. Here the CDR3 reads CASSLVLSSGPYEQYF. The CDR3, as DNA: TGTGCCAGCAGCTTAGTCTTAAGTAGCGGTCCCTACGAGCAGTACTTC.

The V gene is TRBV7-9, the J gene TRBJ2-2; D might be TRBD1 or TRBD2, each matching 5 bases. Germline loops: CDR1 SEHNR, CDR2 FQNEAQ (reference sequence). V was cut by 3 bases and J by 6 bases, with 11 bases left in between. The CDR3 runs 14 residues. For the CDR3, the DNA is TGTGCCAGCAGCTTCAGGGAGCGACCCGGGGAGCTGTTTTTT. This codes for CASSFRERPGELFF. The complete variable domain, with remaining parts taken from reference TRBV7-9 and TRBJ2-2, reads DTGVSQNPRHKITKRGQNVTFRCDPISEHNRLYWYRQTLGQGPEFLTYFQNEAQLEKSRLLSDRFSAERPKGSFSTLEIQRTEQGDSAMYLCASSFRERPGELFFGEGSRLTVL.

The V gene is TRBV7-2, the J gene TRBJ2-4; D possibly corresponds to TRBD1 (6 bases). Germline loops: CDR1 SGHTA, CDR2 FQGNSA. The ends were cut back, 3 bases at V and 12 bases at J, with 15 bases in the middle. The CDR3 runs 13 residues. In nucleotides, the CDR3 is TGTGCCAGCAGCTTCGGCTTACAGGGAACTCAGTACTTC. Translation gives CASSFGLQGTQYF.

This clonotype was detected a few times. V is TRBV15 and J is TRBJ2-3; 8 bases map to TRBD2. Trimming removed 5 bases from V and 3 bases from J; junction bases left unmatched: 4. Germline V gene sequence: CDR1 LNHNV, CDR2 YYDKDF (reference sequence). The CDR3 sequence is 14 residues long. CDR3 nucleotides: TGTGCCACCAGCGCCCGACTAGCGACAGATACGCAGTATTTT. Translation: CATSARLATDTQYF.

The chain has TRBV6-1 and TRBJ1-1; D not certain. Germline-derived CDR1 and CDR2 are MNHNS and SASEGT. This CDR3 is 13 amino acids long. V was pared by 8 bases and J by 1 base, with 11 bases between. CDR3 in amino acids: CASGHARNTEAFF. For the CDR3, the DNA is TGTGCCAGCGGGCACGCCAGGAACACTGAAGCTTTCTTT.

The V call is TRBV20-1, the J call TRBJ1-1; tentative D call: TRBD1 (6 bases). Per the germline V gene, CDR1 is DFQATT and CDR2 is SNEGSKA (reference sequence). This CDR3 spans 15 amino acids. With 5 bases removed from V and 4 bases from J, the gap between germline ends came to 20 bases. The CDR3, as DNA: TGCAGTGCTCGTCACCTTGGACGGGACATCACTGAAGCTTTCTTT. Translating it yields CSARHLGRDITEAFF.

This rearrangement joins TRBV7-8 to TRBJ2-7; TRBD1 matches at 9 bases. Trimming removed 5 bases from V and 2 bases from J; junction bases left unmatched: 7. The CDR3 consists of 15 residues. Germline assignment: CDR1 SGHVS and CDR2 FQNEAQ. The CDR3 reads CASSLGTGSAYEQYF. The CDR3 DNA is TGTGCCAGCAGCCTAGGGACAGGGTCGGCCTACGAGCAGTACTTC.

V is TRBV20-1 and J is TRBJ2-7; D unresolved. The CDR3 sequence is 12 residues long. Germline V gene lookup returns CDR1 DFQATT and CDR2 SNEGSKA (reference sequence). V lost 7 bases and J 9 bases, leaving 19 bases between the germline ends. This CDR3 is CSVAREGNVQYF. CDR3 in DNA: TGCAGTGTCGCTAGGGAAGGTAACGTGCAGTACTTC.

This clonotype turned up a few times. This chain joins TRBV7-2 and TRBJ2-5; 8 nucleotides match TRBD2. From germline, CDR1 is SGHTA and CDR2 FQGNSA. The CDR3 is made up of 14 amino acids. V shed 4 bases and J 3 bases; nucleotides not matched to a gene: 4. CDR3: CASSSTSAEETQYF. The CDR3 coding sequence is TGTGCCAGCAGCTCGACTAGCGCAGAAGAGACCCAGTACTTC.